A single sample is the source of the 6 T cell receptor beta chains below, sequenced in a study of immune characterization of retroperitoneal liposarcoma. TCRdb passed the PCR reads through MiXCR, listing each CDR3 protein once. The sample yields about 10,000 distinct CDR3 sequences, 25% to 30% seen once. The specimen was tumor tissue. These receptors originate from a male donor with retroperitoneal liposarcoma.

The gene calls are TRBV6-1 and TRBJ2-1; 16 bases map to TRBD2. Germline-derived CDR1 and CDR2 are MNHNS and SASEGT. The CDR3 has 18 residues. Trimming took 7 bases from V and 4 from J; bases not matched to a gene: 10. The CDR3 region has the DNA TGTGCCAGCACCACCGGGACTAGCGGGAGGGCCTATTACAATGAGCAGTTCTTC. The encoded protein is CASTTGTSGRAYYNEQFF.

This clonotype was picked up a small number of times. This chain joins TRBV6-1 and TRBJ2-3; D ambiguous. CDR3 length: 14 amino acids. The V end was cut by 5 bases, the J end by 0 bases, with 9 bases between. The V gene's germline CDR1 is MNHNS and CDR2 SASEGT. CDR3 nucleotide sequence: TGTGCCAGCAGTTCAAGACTCAGCACAGATACGCAGTATTTT. Amino acid sequence: CASSSRLSTDTQYF.

This clonotype qualifies as medium-sized. The chain couples TRBV6-1 to TRBJ2-2, with D perhaps matching TRBD1 (5 bases). V lost 3 bases, J lost 3 bases, and 5 bases lay in between. This CDR3 is 13 amino acids long. The germline V gene encodes CDR1 MNHNS and CDR2 SASEGT. In nucleotides, the CDR3 is TGTGCCAGCAGTGACAGGGACACCGGGGAGCTGTTTTTT. Translation gives CASSDRDTGELFF.

The CDR3 DNA follows: TGTGCCATCCGCGGAGGGGGGGACGAGCAGTTCTTC. Protein sequence: CAIRGGGDEQFF. V gene TRBV11-3 combines with J gene TRBJ2-1; maybe TRBD2 (7 bases). Trimming shortened V by 10 bases and J by 10 bases, and 17 bases separated the two germline ends. There are 12 residues in the CDR3. Per the germline V gene, CDR1 is SGHNT and CDR2 is YENEEA.

In its sample, this clonotype was seen a few times. The chain combines TRBV7-2 with TRBJ2-3, with D tentatively TRBD2 (7 bases). The CDR3 is 12 residues long. Germline V gene data show CDR1 as SGHTA and CDR2 as FQGNSA. Trimming pared 3 bases from V and 13 bases from J, leaving 14 bases between. This CDR3 reads CASSLGGGQEYF. DNA of the CDR3: TGTGCCAGCAGCTTGGGGGGGGGGCAGGAGTATTTT.

CDR3 DNA: TGTGCCACCAGTGGAGCGCGGGGGGGCCTAGCCTACAATGAGCAGTTCTTC. Translated, it gives CATSGARGGLAYNEQFF. This chain joins TRBV24-1 and TRBJ2-1; TRBD2 matches 9 bases. The CDR3 runs to 17 residues. With 5 bases clipped from V and 2 bases from J, the junction kept 9 bases outside the gene matches. CDR1 is KGHDR, CDR2 SFDVKD, per germline.